Here is one TCR beta chain with its context. Trimming left V 1 base short and J 8 bases short, with 11 bases between. Germline assignment: CDR1 SGHTA and CDR2 FQGNSA. The CDR3 covers 13 residues. Clones were sequenced by immunoSEQ multiplex PCR, and TCRdb holds only the in-frame ones, with some missing. The data hold approximately 90,000 clones, with over 60% observed a single time. These data belong to a study of cytotoxic CD8 clonotypes in ibrutinib-treated CLL. The sequence was collected from a human donor with chronic lymphocytic leukemia. The material sequenced was PBMCs, taken after 24 months of ibrutinib treatment. The rearrangement uses TRBV7-2 and TRBJ1-2; no definite D call. CDR3 loop: CASSLGVTRGYTF. CDR3 nucleotides: TGTGCCAGCAGCTTAGGGGTTACTAGGGGCTACACCTTC. The complete variable domain, with remaining parts taken from reference TRBV7-2 and TRBJ1-2, reads GAGVSQSPSNKVTEKGKDVELRCDPISGHTALYWYRQSLGQGLEFLIYFQGNSAPDKSGLPSDRFSAERTGGSVSTLTIQRTQQEDSAVYLCASSLGVTRGYTFGSGTRLTVV.